Shown below are 8 T cell receptor beta chains from a single sample sequenced in a study of cytomegalovirus exposure and HLA in healthy donors (dated by TCRdb to about 2017). The library was built by means of the immunoSEQ multiplex PCR assay. The multiplex PCR relied on a mix of 60 forward primers for TCR Vbeta segments and 13 reverse primers for TCR Jbeta segments. TCRdb mirrors the immuneACCESS table, restricted to in-frame sequences. Some clones are absent from its copies; in checked studies, under half trace to an unresolved V gene, and the reason for the others is unknown. Recorded for this sample are 170,000 or so clones; approximately 80% of them occurred a single time. About 2.2% of the sample is taken by the ten largest. The sample was PBMCs. Source of these receptors: a woman younger than 45 in good health and CMV-seronegative.

This clone was observed a handful of times. The chain combines TRBV7-6 with TRBJ2-3; 8 bases fit TRBD1. This CDR3 is 14 amino acids long. V gave up 4 bases and J gave up 7 bases; unmatched junction bases: 7. CDR1 SGHVS and CDR2 FNYEAQ come from the germline V gene. The CDR3 loop reads CASSYRTGTNTQYF. CDR3 sequence (DNA): TGTGCCAGCAGCTATCGGACAGGGACAAATACGCAGTATTTT.

This clone was counted once. The chain joins TRBV7-8 to TRBJ2-6; a possible D gene is TRBD2 (6 bases). The germline gives CDR1 SGHVS, CDR2 FQNEAQ. The CDR3 is made up of 15 amino acids. The ends were cut back, 5 bases at V and 1 base at J, with 9 bases in the middle. CDR3 protein: CASSPGRSGANVLTF. The CDR3 DNA reads TGTGCCAGCAGCCCAGGGAGGTCTGGGGCCAACGTCCTGACTTTC.

The CDR3, as DNA: TGTGCCAGCAGCCAGCGGGCCGTTAGCTCCTACAATGAGCAGTTCTTC. Amino acids: CASSQRAVSSYNEQFF. The V gene is TRBV7-9, the J gene TRBJ2-1; a weak D match, TRBD2 (6 bases). In germline, CDR1 is SEHNR, CDR2 FQNEAQ (reference sequence). The CDR3 is made up of 16 amino acids. Trimming pared 5 bases from V and 0 bases from J, leaving 14 bases between.

The CDR3 DNA reads as TGTGCCAGCAGCGGGTCCAGGACAGGGGAAAATACGCAGTATTTT. Translating it yields CASSGSRTGENTQYF. The V and J genes are TRBV9 and TRBJ2-3; TRBD1 matches 9 bases. V trimming: 3 bases; J trimming: 7 bases; junction bases outside the gene matches: 9. The CDR3 covers 15 residues. Germline values: CDR1 SGDLS, CDR2 YYNGEE. Supplemented by reference TRBV9 and TRBJ2-3, the full variable domain reads DSGVTQTPKHLITATGQRVTLRCSPRSGDLSVYWYQQSLDQGLQFLIQYYNGEERAKGNILERFSAQQFPDLHSELNLSSLELGDSALYFCASSGSRTGENTQYFGPGTRLTVL.

This clone turned up a few times. The rearrangement links TRBV4-1 to TRBJ2-7, with D perhaps TRBD1 (5 bases). Trimming left V 0 bases short and J 4 bases short, with 13 bases between. Germline V CDR1 and CDR2: MGHRA, YSYEKL. The CDR3 contains 15 residues. The CDR3 DNA reads TGCGCCAGCAGCCAAGACCCGATTTCAGGGTACGAGCAGTACTTC. Protein product: CASSQDPISGYEQYF.

The chain has TRBV5-4 and TRBJ1-6; 7 nucleotides line up with TRBD1. Looked up from germline, CDR1 is SGHNT and CDR2 is YYREEE (reference sequence). The CDR3 has 14 amino acids. The V and J ends lost 5 bases and 6 bases, in that order; junction bases with no gene match: 5. This chain's CDR3 is CASSQGQSNSPLHF. For the CDR3, the DNA is TGTGCCAGCAGTCAGGGACAGAGTAATTCACCCCTCCACTTT.

The chain recombines TRBV5-6 with TRBJ2-1; 12 bases fit TRBD2. J lost 0 bases, V lost 2 bases, and 3 bases had no gene match. The CDR3 totals 17 residues. The germline V gene encodes CDR1 SGHDT and CDR2 YYEEEE. The CDR3 loop is CASSFRTSGTSYNEQFF. Written as DNA, the CDR3 is TGTGCCAGCAGCTTCCGGACTAGCGGGACCTCCTACAATGAGCAGTTCTTC.

The chain recombines TRBV7-2 with TRBJ2-5; D gene ambiguous. The CDR3 extends over 13 amino acids. The V end was cut by 0 bases, the J end by 7 bases, with 9 bases between. Germline V CDR1 and CDR2: SGHTA, FQGNSA. CDR3 protein: CASSLAQAGTQYF. The CDR3 nucleotides read TGTGCCAGCAGCTTAGCGCAGGCAGGGACCCAGTACTTC. Full variable domain (missing parts from reference TRBV7-2 and TRBJ2-5): GAGVSQSPSNKVTEKGKDVELRCDPISGHTALYWYRQSLGQGLEFLIYFQGNSAPDKSGLPSDRFSAERTGGSVSTLTIQRTQQEDSAVYLCASSLAQAGTQYFGPGTRLLVL.